The 19 T cell receptor beta chains below were found in one sample sequenced in a study of identical twins. TCRdb processed the 5' RACE reads anew with MiXCR; each CDR3 protein has one entry. Among some 760,000 distinct CDR3 sequences, 15% to 20% were seen once, and the ten largest hold less than 15%. This same sample was also taken into another study, of T cells expressing NK-cell markers.

Material for sequencing was PBMCs. Receptors were obtained from a woman between 18 and 29 years old in good health.

This clonotype was found once. This chain joins TRBV27 and TRBJ1-1; D is uncertain. CDR3 length: 14 amino acids. The germline CDR1 and CDR2 sequences are MNHEY and SMNVEV (reference sequence). V was clipped by 3 bases and J by 0 bases, with 8 bases between them. The DNA of the CDR3 is TGTGCCAGCAGTTTGGTCGCGATGAACACTGAAGCTTTCTTT. This encodes CASSLVAMNTEAFF.

This clonotype was detected a few times. The rearrangement uses TRBV3-1 and TRBJ2-7, with 11 bases fitting TRBD2. J was trimmed by 0 bases and V by 5 bases; bases with no gene match: 9. The CDR3 runs to 17 residues. From germline, CDR1 is LGHDT and CDR2 YNNKEL (reference sequence). The CDR3 loop reads CASSKRVAGGPSYEQYF. CDR3 nucleotides: TGTGCCAGCAGCAAGAGGGTAGCGGGAGGGCCCTCCTACGAGCAGTACTTC.

This clonotype was seen a handful of times. The chain employs TRBV7-8 and TRBJ2-7, with D unresolved. From germline, CDR1 is SGHVS and CDR2 FQNEAQ. The CDR3 is 13 residues long. Trimming left V 4 bases short and J 3 bases short, with 10 bases between. CDR3: CASSSGPNYEQYF. CDR3 coding DNA: TGTGCCAGCAGCTCCGGGCCTAACTACGAGCAGTACTTC.

The chain couples TRBV5-1 to TRBJ2-3; D is tentatively TRBD1 or TRBD2 (5 bases each). Per germline, CDR1 SGHRS and CDR2 YFSETQ. V lost 4 bases and J 1 base, leaving 10 bases between the germline ends. The CDR3 extends over 14 amino acids. CDR3 sequence reads: CASSPWDGTDTQYF. The DNA for the CDR3 is TGCGCCAGCAGCCCATGGGACGGCACAGATACGCAGTATTTT.

At least ten counts were recorded for this clonotype. The V call is TRBV15, the J call TRBJ1-2, with TRBD1 matching 9 bases. Germline CDR1 is LNHNV and CDR2 is YYDKDF (reference sequence). V lost 1 base to trimming and J lost 1 base; unmatched junction nucleotides: 4. The CDR3 is 16 amino acids. The CDR3 nucleotides are TGTGCCACCAGCAGAGGCCGACAGGGGGATAACTATGGCTACACCTTC. As protein: CATSRGRQGDNYGYTF.

This clonotype has a handful of counts. The chain couples TRBV5-6 to TRBJ1-2; TRBD1 matches 8 bases. The CDR3 consists of 13 residues. Germline loops: CDR1 SGHDT, CDR2 YYEEEE. J gave up 6 bases and V 5 bases, and 6 bases lay outside the gene matches. CDR3 nucleotides: TGTGCCAGCAGTTCAGGGGGCGGGAATGGCTACACCTTC. This translates into CASSSGGGNGYTF.

The sample holds a few counts of this clonotype. J is TRBJ1-5 and V is TRBV4-1, with D hard to call. From germline, CDR1 is MGHRA and CDR2 YSYEKL. The CDR3 extends over 16 amino acids. V dropped 0 bases and J dropped 2 bases, with 11 bases sitting between them. The CDR3 sequence is CASSQDATVRNQPQHF. The DNA for the CDR3 is TGCGCCAGCAGCCAAGATGCAACAGTTCGCAATCAGCCCCAGCATTTT.

This clonotype was counted ten times or more. The chain couples TRBV5-1 to TRBJ2-2, with TRBD2 matching over 13 bases. V shed 1 base and J 9 bases; nucleotides not matched to a gene: 6. This CDR3 comprises 16 residues. Looked up from germline, CDR1 is SGHRS and CDR2 is YFSETQ. CDR3 loop: CASSLSTSGGAWELFF. As DNA, the CDR3 is TGCGCCAGCAGCTTGTCAACTAGCGGGGGGGCCTGGGAGCTGTTTTTT. The full variable domain, rest sourced from reference TRBV5-1 and TRBJ2-2, is KAGVTQTPRYLIKTRGQQVTLSCSPISGHRSVSWYQQTPGQGLQFLFEYFSETQRNKGNFPGRFSGRQFSNSRSEMNVSTLELGDSALYLCASSLSTSGGAWELFFGEGSRLTVL.

This clonotype occurred a few times. The genes are TRBV20-1 and TRBJ2-7; D remains unclear. The germline CDR1 and CDR2 sequences are DFQATT and SNEGSKA (reference sequence). The CDR3 is made up of 11 amino acids. Trimming stripped 5 bases from V and 4 bases from J, with 9 bases between. The CDR3 sequence: CSAWVVYEQYF. DNA of the CDR3: TGCAGTGCTTGGGTGGTTTACGAGCAGTACTTC.

CDR3 in amino acids: CASSLAAGLPYEQYF. CDR3 nucleotide sequence: TGTGCCAGCAGCTTAGCAGCAGGGTTACCCTACGAGCAGTACTTC. The rearrangement uses TRBV7-8 and TRBJ2-7, with a tentative D call TRBD1 (5 bases). The germline V gene encodes CDR1 SGHVS and CDR2 FQNEAQ. The length of the CDR3 is 15 residues. V was clipped by 0 bases and J by 2 bases, with 11 bases between them.

CDR3 coding DNA: TGTGCCAGCAGTCATGGACAGGGGGCGGGAGGGGCCAACGTCCTGACTTTC. Protein sequence: CASSHGQGAGGANVLTF. The rearrangement joins TRBV6-1 to TRBJ2-6; the match to TRBD1 covers 11 bases. There are 17 residues in the CDR3. Germline assignment: CDR1 MNHNS and CDR2 SASEGT. The J segment lost 4 bases and the V segment lost 5 bases, leaving 7 bases of the junction unmatched.

The chain recombines TRBV12-3 or TRBV12-4 with TRBJ2-7, with D possibly called TRBD1 or TRBD2 (5 bases each). This CDR3 comprises 14 residues. Trimming took 7 bases from V and 2 from J, leaving 15 bases between them. The CDR3 sequence is CASTATLGAYEQYF. In DNA, the CDR3 is TGTGCCAGCACTGCGACCCTGGGGGCCTACGAGCAGTACTTC.

This clonotype has more than one count but fewer than ten. The chain recombines TRBV10-3 with TRBJ1-2; D is undetermined. Germline V lookup: CDR1 ENHRY, CDR2 SYGVKD. CDR3 length: 13 residues. The V end lost 2 bases, the J end lost 8 bases, and 12 bases lay between the germline ends. CDR3 nucleotides: TGTGCCATCAGTGAGAAGGAAGGGCCCGGCTACACCTTC. It encodes CAISEKEGPGYTF.

This chain links TRBV6-2 or TRBV6-3 with TRBJ2-5; D possibly corresponds to TRBD1 (5 bases). The CDR3 spans 14 residues. From germline, CDR1 is MNHEY and CDR2 SVGEGT. V was clipped by 2 bases and J by 2 bases, with 9 bases between them. The CDR3 DNA reads TGTGCCAGCAGTTACGGCTCAGGGCAAGAGACCCAGTACTTC. Protein product: CASSYGSGQETQYF.

This clonotype has a handful of counts. The V gene is TRBV6-1, the J gene TRBJ1-1; D ambiguous. Looked up from germline, CDR1 is MNHNS and CDR2 is SASEGT. The CDR3 loop spans 12 amino acids. V lost 6 bases to trimming and J lost 3 bases, with 8 bases between them. CDR3 sequence: CASSHTYTEAFF. The CDR3, as DNA: TGTGCCAGCAGCCACACCTACACTGAAGCTTTCTTT.

This clonotype was recorded a few times. The chain carries TRBV4-2 and TRBJ2-5, with TRBD2 as a possible D gene (6 bases). CDR3 length: 13 amino acids. The germline V gene encodes CDR1 LGHNA and CDR2 YNFKEQ. V lost 3 bases and J lost 4, with 9 bases in between. The CDR3 nucleotides read TGTGCCAGCAGCCAGGACGGGAGAGAGACCCAGTACTTC. It translates to CASSQDGRETQYF.

The chain recombines TRBV5-1 with TRBJ2-3; D unresolved. V shed 0 bases and J shed 7 bases, with 6 bases lying between them. The CDR3 length is 12 residues. The germline gives CDR1 SGHRS, CDR2 YFSETQ. The CDR3 sequence: CASSLGFYTQYF. CDR3 DNA sequence: TGCGCCAGCAGCTTGGGGTTTTATACGCAGTATTTT.

The table lists this clonotype with a few counts. The CDR3 is CASSSPGTGGNEQFF. The CDR3 DNA follows: TGTGCCAGCAGCTCTCCTGGGACGGGGGGGAATGAGCAGTTCTTC. The chain carries TRBV7-6 and TRBJ2-1; 8 bases agree with TRBD2. Germline CDR1 and CDR2: SGHVS and FNYEAQ. The CDR3 covers 15 residues. V lost 4 bases, J lost 7 bases, and 9 bases stayed unmatched. Together with reference TRBV7-6 and TRBJ2-1, the CDR3 gives the full variable domain: GAGVSQSPRYKVTKRGQDVALRCDPISGHVSLYWYRQALGQGPEFLTYFNYEAQQDKSGLPNDRFSAERPEGSISTLTIQRTEQRDSAMYRCASSSPGTGGNEQFFGPGTRLTVL.

This rearrangement joins TRBV20-1 to TRBJ2-1; 7 nucleotides align to TRBD1. Trimming cost V 6 bases and J 0 bases; bases outside gene matches: 8. The CDR3 contains 15 residues. The germline V gene has CDR1 DFQATT and CDR2 SNEGSKA (reference sequence). The CDR3 coding sequence is TGCAGTGCCCGGGGACAGTCGAGCTCCTACAATGAGCAGTTCTTC. It encodes CSARGQSSSYNEQFF.